This entry lists 29 T cell receptor beta chains sequenced from one sample in a study of identical twins. One entry per CDR3 protein, called by TCRdb with MiXCR from the 5' RACE reads. This sample has 450,000 to 500,000 distinct CDR3 sequences, with approximately 15% found just once. These same data were also listed under a study on yellow fever vaccine responses in identical twins.

The specimen sequenced was CD4+ T cells sorted from blood. Receptors originate from a woman aged 18-29 years in good health.

The gene calls are TRBV5-1 and TRBJ2-7; D perhaps matches TRBD2 (5 bases). The CDR3 is made up of 14 amino acids. From germline, CDR1 is SGHRS and CDR2 YFSETQ. Trimming pared 1 base from V and 9 bases from J, leaving 17 bases between. CDR3 in amino acids: CASSLSSGSAVQYF. CDR3 DNA sequence: TGCGCCAGCAGCTTGAGTTCGGGAAGTGCAGTGCAGTACTTC.

At least ten counts were recorded for this clonotype. The chain has TRBV6-5 and TRBJ1-4; D uncertain. V dropped 10 bases and J dropped 11 bases, with 17 bases sitting between them. Germline V gives CDR1 MNHEY, CDR2 SVGAGI. The CDR3 consists of 12 residues. CDR3 in amino acids: CATISELGKLFF. CDR3 coding DNA: TGTGCCACTATCAGTGAACTCGGGAAACTGTTTTTT.

J is TRBJ2-1 and V is TRBV6-5; TRBD2 aligns across 10 bases. V lost 2 bases to trimming and J lost 2 bases; unmatched junction nucleotides: 3. The CDR3 is made up of 16 amino acids. Germline CDR1 and CDR2: MNHEY and SVGAGI. CDR3 loop: CASSYRTSGTYNEQFF. CDR3 sequence (DNA): TGTGCCAGCAGTTACCGCACTAGCGGGACCTACAATGAGCAGTTCTTC.

This clonotype was detected ten times or more. The J gene is TRBJ2-1, the V gene TRBV5-1; 8 bases agree with TRBD2. The CDR3 consists of 16 residues. Germline CDR1 is SGHRS and CDR2 is YFSETQ. V gave up 8 bases and J gave up 8 bases; unmatched junction bases: 18. CDR3 residues: CASSRGSGSGTYEQFF. The CDR3 DNA reads TGCGCCAGTTCTCGCGGAAGCGGGAGTGGGACCTATGAGCAGTTCTTC.

This clonotype was seen at least ten times. CDR3 DNA: TGTGCCAGCAGCCGTCCTTACATGAATCGGTCTAGCGAGAGCACAGATACGCAGTATTTT. This encodes CASSRPYMNRSSESTDTQYF. This rearrangement joins TRBV11-1 to TRBJ2-3, with D tentatively TRBD2 (6 bases). CDR1 and CDR2 (germline): SGHAT, FQDESV (reference sequence). The CDR3 spans 20 residues. The ends were cut back, 5 bases at V and 0 bases at J, with 27 bases in the middle. Full variable domain (rest looked up from reference TRBV11-1 and TRBJ2-3): EAEVAQSPRYKITEKSQAVAFWCDPISGHATLYWYRQILGQGPELLVQFQDESVVDDSQLPKDRFSAERLKGVDSTLKIQPAELGDSAMYLCASSRPYMNRSSESTDTQYFGPGTRLTVL.

V usage is TRBV7-3 and J usage is TRBJ2-3; 7 bases fit TRBD1. The V gene's germline CDR1 is SGHTA and CDR2 FQGTGA. This CDR3 has 13 residues. V gave up 5 bases and J gave up 6 bases; unmatched junction bases: 5. In DNA, the CDR3 is TGTGCCAGCAGCACGCAGGGGGTCGATACGCAGTATTTT. Its translation: CASSTQGVDTQYF.

The sample holds a few counts of this clonotype. The V and J genes are TRBV4-1 and TRBJ2-7; 7 nucleotides match TRBD1. Germline CDR1 is MGHRA and CDR2 is YSYEKL. The V segment lost 1 base and the J segment 2 bases; nucleotides outside the gene matches: 14. This CDR3 has 18 amino acids. The CDR3 region has the DNA TGCGCCAGCAGCCAAGTTCCGACAGGGATCGGTTTGACCTACGAGCAGTACTTC. Its translation is CASSQVPTGIGLTYEQYF.

The chain carries TRBV7-2 and TRBJ2-1; TRBD2 aligns across 10 bases. Germline CDR1 and CDR2: SGHTA and FQGNSA. The ends lost 0 bases at V and 6 bases at J; junction bases unmatched: 2. The CDR3 covers 15 residues. The CDR3 DNA reads TGTGCCAGCAGCTTAGCAGCGGGGGGGACCAATGAGCAGTTCTTC. Translated: CASSLAAGGTNEQFF.

This clonotype has at least ten counts. The chain uses TRBV6-2 or TRBV6-3 and TRBJ2-6; weak D call: TRBD1 (5 bases). The CDR3 loop spans 13 amino acids. The V gene's germline CDR1 is MNHEY and CDR2 SVGEGT. V lost 6 bases to trimming and J lost 4 bases, with 7 bases between them. CDR3 loop: CASSRTGANVLTF. CDR3 nucleotides: TGTGCCAGCAGCCGGACAGGGGCCAACGTCCTGACTTTC.

J is TRBJ2-7 and V is TRBV24-1; 8 bases map to TRBD2. From germline, CDR1 is KGHDR and CDR2 SFDVKD. The CDR3 runs to 13 residues. Trimming took 9 bases from V and 6 from J; bases not matched to a gene: 9. The CDR3 protein is CATEREGVSEQYF. For the CDR3, the DNA is TGTGCCACCGAACGGGAGGGGGTCTCCGAGCAGTACTTC.

This clonotype was seen more than once but under ten times. The chain links TRBV29-1 to TRBJ2-3; D is perhaps TRBD2 (5 bases). Germline V gives CDR1 SQVTM, CDR2 ANQGSEA. CDR3 length equals 16 residues. V was shortened by 1 base and J by 4 bases, with 18 bases between the two germline ends. As DNA, the CDR3 is TGCAGCGTTGAAGGGGTGGGGAAAGTGAGGGCAGATACGCAGTATTTT. It is translated as CSVEGVGKVRADTQYF.

This clonotype was counted only a few times. This chain joins TRBV12-3 or TRBV12-4 and TRBJ2-7; no clear D. The CDR3 runs 13 residues. Trimming removed 7 bases at V and 5 bases at J, with 15 bases between. The CDR3 DNA is TGTGCCAGCACCTTGGGGTTGGGGAACGAGCAGTACTTC. It specifies CASTLGLGNEQYF.

This clonotype was observed a handful of times. As DNA, the CDR3 is TGCAGTGCTCCCCCCCCAGACAGGGGTGATCAGCCCCAGCATTTT. Translated: CSAPPPDRGDQPQHF. The V call is TRBV20-1, the J call TRBJ1-5; the match to TRBD1 covers 8 bases. CDR1 and CDR2 (germline): DFQATT, SNEGSKA (reference sequence). The length of the CDR3 is 15 residues. V was clipped by 5 bases and J by 5 bases; unmatched bases: 11.

This clonotype showed up just a few times. This chain joins TRBV11-2 and TRBJ2-3; 8 bases line up with TRBD2. Germline CDR1 SGHAT, CDR2 FQNNGV. The length of the CDR3 is 16 residues. The ends lost 5 bases at V and 5 bases at J; junction bases unmatched: 12. As DNA, the CDR3 is TGTGCCAGCAGCGATCCGGGACTAGGGTTGTTAGATACGCAGTATTTT. Its protein is CASSDPGLGLLDTQYF.

The V and J genes are TRBV7-2 and TRBJ1-6; 7 bases agree with TRBD1. The germline gives CDR1 SGHTA, CDR2 FQGNSA. V shed 7 bases, J shed 7 bases, and the junction held 7 bases outside the gene matches. The CDR3 is 14 residues long. The DNA of the CDR3 is TGTGCCAGCATCGTACAGGGGTCGAATTCACCCCTCCACTTT. As protein: CASIVQGSNSPLHF.

The chain employs TRBV5-1 and TRBJ2-5; TRBD1 matches at 7 bases. V trimming: 1 base; J trimming: 2 bases; junction bases outside the gene matches: 8. This CDR3 region has 16 residues. The germline V gene has CDR1 SGHRS and CDR2 YFSETQ. The CDR3 protein is CASSLFGRDRQETQYF. The CDR3 coding sequence is TGCGCCAGCAGCTTGTTCGGCAGGGACAGACAAGAGACCCAGTACTTC.

The V call is TRBV7-9, the J call TRBJ2-7, with 12 nucleotides matching TRBD2. Germline loops: CDR1 SEHNR, CDR2 FQNEAQ (reference sequence). The V segment lost 1 base and the J segment 13 bases; nucleotides outside the gene matches: 14. The CDR3 loop spans 16 amino acids. Here the CDR3 reads CASSLGPQPSGRVGYF. DNA for the CDR3: TGTGCCAGCAGCTTAGGACCCCAGCCTAGCGGGAGGGTCGGATACTTC.

This clonotype was seen ten or more times. V and J are TRBV7-2 and TRBJ1-1, with D unclear. Deletions cut 1 base from V and 0 bases from J, with 15 bases between. The CDR3 loop spans 17 amino acids. The germline V gene has CDR1 SGHTA and CDR2 FQGNSA. CDR3 nucleotide sequence: TGTGCCAGCAGCTTAGTCGCTGGTCCCAGCCTGAACACTGAAGCTTTCTTT. Amino acid sequence: CASSLVAGPSLNTEAFF.

This clonotype was seen many times. CDR3 DNA: TGCGCCAGCAGCCAAGTGGGTTTGGAGCAGTTCTTC. Amino acid sequence: CASSQVGLEQFF. The chain links TRBV4-1 to TRBJ2-1; D is unclear. Trimming removed 1 base from V and 10 bases from J, with 8 bases in between. CDR1 is MGHRA and CDR2 is YSYEKL in the germline V gene. The CDR3 is 12 residues long.

The sample holds a few counts of this clonotype. CDR3 sequence: CAWRTGFYNSPLHF. The CDR3 DNA reads TGTGCCTGGAGGACAGGGTTCTATAATTCACCCCTCCACTTT. J is TRBJ1-6 and V is TRBV30, with 7 bases identical to TRBD1. This CDR3 comprises 14 residues. Germline assignment: CDR1 GTSNPN and CDR2 SVGIG (reference sequence). V shed 3 bases and J 3 bases; nucleotides not matched to a gene: 2.

The V call is TRBV7-9, the J call TRBJ2-3; tentatively, D is TRBD2 (6 bases). V lost 4 bases to trimming and J lost 4 bases, with 15 bases between them. This CDR3 contains 15 residues. CDR1 is SEHNR, CDR2 FQNEAQ, per germline (reference sequence). CDR3 residues: CASSSRERAADTQYF. As DNA, the CDR3 is TGTGCCAGCAGCTCCCGGGAGCGCGCGGCAGATACGCAGTATTTT.

In this sample, this clonotype turned up many times. For the CDR3, the DNA is TGTGCCAGCAGACCAGCGGGGGCAACCGGGGAGCTGTTTTTT. Its protein product is CASRPAGATGELFF. The V gene is TRBV7-2, the J gene TRBJ2-2, with TRBD2 identical over 8 bases. V lost 6 bases, J lost 5 bases, and 5 bases stayed unmatched. The CDR3 covers 14 residues. In germline, CDR1 is SGHTA, CDR2 FQGNSA.

This clonotype was seen many times. The chain is built from TRBV4-2 and TRBJ2-1, with a possible D match to TRBD2 (5 bases). The CDR3 contains 15 residues. V dropped 4 bases and J dropped 5 bases, with 15 bases sitting between them. Germline values: CDR1 LGHNA, CDR2 YNFKEQ. In DNA, the CDR3 is TGTGCCAGCAGCCCGCGCGGCGGAGGAAACAATGAGCAGTTCTTC. Translating it yields CASSPRGGGNNEQFF.

The sample holds a few counts of this clonotype. Mismatch with germline at one junction end may stem from a read error. The chain employs TRBV7-3 and TRBJ2-1, with 7 bases lining up with TRBD2. Germline V gene lookup returns CDR1 SGHTA and CDR2 FQGTGA. The CDR3 length is 13 residues. CDR3 loop: CASSLLGQSGVVF. The CDR3 region has the DNA TGTGCCAGCAGCTTATTGGGTCAGAGCGGGGTAGTCTTC. The whole variable domain, remainder taken from reference TRBV7-3 and TRBJ2-1, is GAGVSQTPSNKVTEKGKYVELRCDPISGHTALYWYRQSLGQGPEFLIYFQGTGAADDSGLPNDRFFAVRPEGSVSTLKIQRTERGDSAVYLCASSLLGQSGVVFGPGTRLTVL.

The V and J genes are TRBV7-9 and TRBJ2-7; D unresolved. The CDR3 extends over 14 amino acids. With 2 bases removed from V and 4 bases from J, the gap between germline ends came to 12 bases. Germline loops: CDR1 SEHNR, CDR2 FQNEAQ (reference sequence). This chain's CDR3 is CASSLYPANYEQYF. The DNA for the CDR3 is TGTGCCAGCAGCTTATACCCAGCAAATTACGAGCAGTACTTC. The entire variable domain, with the rest obtained from reference TRBV7-9 and TRBJ2-7, is as follows: DTGVSQNPRHKITKRGQNVTFRCDPISEHNRLYWYRQTLGQGPEFLTYFQNEAQLEKSRLLSDRFSAERPKGSFSTLEIQRTEQGDSAMYLCASSLYPANYEQYFGPGTRLTVT.

In this sample, this clonotype turned up a few times. The J gene is TRBJ2-4, the V gene TRBV6-5, with 8 nucleotides matching TRBD1. The CDR3 is 14 amino acids. With V trimmed by 2 bases and J by 9 bases, 6 bases remained unmatched. Germline V gene lookup returns CDR1 MNHEY and CDR2 SVGAGI. This CDR3 reads CASSYRQGMAIQYF. In DNA form, the CDR3 reads TGTGCCAGCAGTTACCGACAGGGGATGGCCATTCAGTACTTC.

In its sample, this clonotype was seen many times. The V call is TRBV4-3, the J call TRBJ2-7; tentative D call: TRBD2 (7 bases). CDR1 is LGHNA, CDR2 YSLEER, per germline. The CDR3 length is 14 residues. V was trimmed by 2 bases and J by 3 bases, leaving 11 bases between them. CDR3 residues: CASSQLRGGYEQYF. CDR3 nucleotide sequence: TGCGCCAGCAGCCAATTGAGGGGGGGCTACGAGCAGTACTTC.

The rearrangement uses TRBV9 and TRBJ2-2; D might be TRBD1 (5 bases). The CDR3 has 14 amino acids. V gave up 1 base and J gave up 6 bases, with 10 bases separating them. Germline loops: CDR1 SGDLS, CDR2 YYNGEE. CDR3 protein: CASSVYTGSGELFF. In nucleotides, the CDR3 is TGTGCCAGCAGCGTATACACAGGCTCCGGGGAGCTGTTTTTT. Using reference TRBV9 and TRBJ2-2 for the parts outside the CDR3, the full variable domain is DSGVTQTPKHLITATGQRVTLRCSPRSGDLSVYWYQQSLDQGLQFLIQYYNGEERAKGNILERFSAQQFPDLHSELNLSSLELGDSALYFCASSVYTGSGELFFGEGSRLTVL.

This clonotype was observed a handful of times. The CDR3 loop reads CASSPGTSRSEQYF. The DNA for the CDR3 is TGTGCCAGCAGCCCAGGGACTTCAAGGAGCGAGCAGTACTTC. V gene TRBV7-2 combines with J gene TRBJ2-7; tentative D call: TRBD2 (6 bases). CDR1 and CDR2 from the germline V gene are SGHTA and FQGNSA. Trimming removed 5 bases at V and 6 bases at J, with 17 bases between. The CDR3 spans 14 residues.